A single sample gave rise to the 32 T cell receptor beta chains below, sequenced in a study of neurological immune-mediated disorders. TCRdb re-called the 5' RACE reads through MiXCR, storing one row per CDR3 protein. The data contain about 80,000 distinct CDR3 sequences, approximately 4.6% of them seen just once; the ten biggest clones take up more than 5%. The time point was: longitudinal time-point 3. The sequencing input was PBMCs. The receptors come from a woman aged 60 to 75 with multiple sclerosis.

This clonotype has a count of ten or more. The V and J genes are TRBV12-3 or TRBV12-4 and TRBJ1-5; D gene uncertain. The CDR3 has 14 amino acids. V lost 1 base and J lost 4, with 8 bases in between. The CDR3 protein is CASSLGTTNQPQHF. As DNA, the CDR3 is TGTGCCAGCAGTTTAGGGACGACGAATCAGCCCCAGCATTTT.

This clonotype was seen at least ten times. The chain is built from TRBV7-2 and TRBJ2-5, with 9 nucleotides matching TRBD2. V trimming: 1 base; J trimming: 5 bases; junction bases outside the gene matches: 5. This CDR3 contains 15 residues. Germline V gives CDR1 SGHTA, CDR2 FQGNSA. Here the CDR3 DNA reads TGTGCCAGCAGCTTAGTCTCGCGGGGGGGTGAGACCCAGTACTTC. Translation gives CASSLVSRGGETQYF.

This clonotype was recorded many times. The V and J genes are TRBV5-8 and TRBJ2-3; D call uncertain. The CDR3 contains 15 residues. Germline V gene sequence: CDR1 SGHTS, CDR2 YDEGEE. V was pared by 4 bases and J by 1 base, with 13 bases between. The CDR3 nucleotides read TGTGCCAGCAGCCCCCTGGGGTGGGGCACAGATACGCAGTATTTT. Protein product: CASSPLGWGTDTQYF.

Ten or more counts support this clonotype. The chain has TRBV7-2 and TRBJ2-1, with 8 bases aligning to TRBD1. The trim removed 5 bases at V and 15 bases at J, leaving 9 bases unmatched. The CDR3 contains 12 residues. Germline-derived CDR1 and CDR2 are SGHTA and FQGNSA. The CDR3 DNA is TGTGCCAGCAGCGAACGGACAGGGTTTGGGTTCTTC. As protein: CASSERTGFGFF.

Regarding this clonotype: A much bigger clone sits one base away, suggesting this may be a read error. The CDR3, as DNA: TGTGACACCAGTGACAGCTACGAGCAGTACTTC. Encoded protein: CDTSDSYEQYF. The V gene is TRBV24-1, the J gene TRBJ2-7; a possible D gene is TRBD1 (5 bases). The CDR3 is 11 amino acids. Germline V gene data show CDR1 as KGHDR and CDR2 as SFDVKD.

In its sample, this clonotype was seen many times. The V call is TRBV29-1, the J call TRBJ1-2; 9 nucleotides agree with TRBD1. Germline CDR1 SQVTM, CDR2 ANQGSEA. The CDR3 loop spans 13 amino acids. V lost 6 bases and J lost 7; bases outside the gene matches: 9. The CDR3 bases are TGCAGCGTCGAAACACAGGGGGCTGGTGGCTACACCTTC. It codes for CSVETQGAGGYTF. Full variable domain (missing parts from reference TRBV29-1 and TRBJ1-2): SAVISQKPSRDICQRGTSLTIQCQVDSQVTMMFWYRQQPGQSLTLIATANQGSEATYESGFVIDKFPISRPNLTFSTLTVSNMSPEDSSIYLCSVETQGAGGYTFGSGTRLTVV.

This clonotype occurred many times. V and J are TRBV2 and TRBJ2-2, with D possibly being TRBD1 (5 bases). The CDR3 extends over 15 amino acids. Looked up from germline, CDR1 is SNHLY and CDR2 is FYNNEI. Trimming cost V 4 bases and J 4 bases, with 13 bases left between them. CDR3 nucleotide sequence: TGTGCCAGCAGTGTAGACAGCCGCGTCACCGGGGAGCTGTTTTTT. It translates to CASSVDSRVTGELFF. Full variable domain (remainder filled in from reference TRBV2 and TRBJ2-2): EPEVTQTPSHQVTQMGQEVILRCVPISNHLYFYWYRQILGQKVEFLVSFYNNEISEKSEIFDDQFSVERPDGSNFTLKIRSTKLEDSAMYFCASSVDSRVTGELFFGEGSRLTVL.

This clonotype was seen many times. The chain joins TRBV9 to TRBJ2-5; D remains ambiguous. V was shortened by 0 bases and J by 5 bases, with 11 bases between the two germline ends. The CDR3 has 14 residues. Germline lookup yields CDR1 SGDLS and CDR2 YYNGEE. The CDR3 nucleotides are TGTGCCAGCAGCGTAGATCAGGTTGTGGAGACCCAGTACTTC. Translated: CASSVDQVVETQYF.

This clonotype was seen repeatedly, ten times or more. The V call is TRBV20-1, the J call TRBJ2-2, with D possibly called TRBD1 or TRBD2 (5 bases each). CDR1 is DFQATT and CDR2 is SNEGSKA in the germline V gene (reference sequence). With 3 bases removed from V and 6 bases from J, the gap between germline ends came to 11 bases. The CDR3 totals 13 residues. The CDR3 reads CSARGPLAGELFF. DNA for the CDR3: TGCAGTGCTAGGGGACCCCTGGCCGGGGAGCTGTTTTTT.

This clonotype was seen ten or more times. The CDR3, as DNA: TGCGCCAGCAGCTTGGATCGCGTTTACAATGAGCAGTTCTTC. This encodes CASSLDRVYNEQFF. The gene calls are TRBV5-1 and TRBJ2-1; D unresolved. This CDR3 comprises 14 residues. The germline CDR1 and CDR2 sequences are SGHRS and YFSETQ. Trimming cost V 0 bases and J 4 bases, with 8 bases left between them.

This clonotype was seen many times. This rearrangement joins TRBV5-1 to TRBJ2-3; 8 bases map to TRBD1. CDR3 length equals 15 residues. V lost 6 bases, J lost 2 bases, and 8 bases stayed unmatched. Germline CDR1 is SGHRS and CDR2 is YFSETQ. The CDR3 region is CASNSRTGSTDTQYF. DNA of the CDR3: TGCGCCAGCAACTCCAGGACAGGGTCCACAGATACGCAGTATTTT.

This clonotype was counted many times. The genes are TRBV5-1 and TRBJ2-3; TRBD1 is a possible D gene (6 bases). The CDR3 contains 17 residues. The germline V gene has CDR1 SGHRS and CDR2 YFSETQ. Trimming removed 4 bases from V and 2 bases from J, with 20 bases in between. The CDR3 loop reads CASSTQQGPKLTDTQYF. The CDR3 DNA reads as TGCGCCAGCAGCACCCAACAGGGTCCGAAACTCACAGATACGCAGTATTTT.

This clonotype was seen many times. Mismatch with germline at one junction end may stem from a read error. The rearrangement links TRBV15 to TRBJ1-2; D call uncertain. CDR1 and CDR2 (germline): LNHNV, YYDKDF (reference sequence). The CDR3 has 14 amino acids. CDR3 nucleotides: TGTGCCACCAGCACTGTGGGAGATGGGTATGGCTGCACCTTC. Its translation is CATSTVGDGYGCTF.

This clonotype was observed many times. Written as DNA, the CDR3 is TGCGCCAGCAGCTTGGCGCCAGGGGGTCACAATGAGCAGTTCTTC. It is translated as CASSLAPGGHNEQFF. The chain has TRBV5-1 and TRBJ2-1, with 7 bases identical to TRBD1. V trimming: 0 bases; J trimming: 5 bases; junction bases outside the gene matches: 5. This CDR3 contains 15 residues. Germline CDR1 and CDR2: SGHRS and YFSETQ.

Turning to this clonotype: Since a much larger clone is just one base distant, this may be a read error. The chain recombines TRBV5-1 with TRBJ2-7; D is ambiguous. The CDR3 runs 14 residues. The germline CDR1 and CDR2 sequences are SGHRS and YFSETQ. V was shortened by 2 bases and J by 5 bases, with 14 bases between the two germline ends. The CDR3 protein is CASSFTAPWDEQYF. The CDR3 bases are TGCGCCAGCAGCTTTACAGCGCCGTGGGACGAGCAGTACTTC.

This clonotype was recorded at least ten times. The chain uses TRBV5-1 and TRBJ1-1; perhaps TRBD1 as D (5 bases). Looked up from germline, CDR1 is SGHRS and CDR2 is YFSETQ. Trimming took off 0 bases at V and 1 base at J, with 13 bases between the two ends. CDR3 size: 16 residues. The CDR3 DNA reads TGCGCCAGCAGCTTGGCCCCCCGGGACCAGAACACTGAAGCTTTCTTT. Translated, it gives CASSLAPRDQNTEAFF.

This clonotype came up many times. This sequence joins TRBV6-2 or TRBV6-3 and TRBJ2-3, with D hard to call. The CDR3 has 14 amino acids. The V gene's germline CDR1 is MNHEY and CDR2 SVGEGT. The V and J ends lost 6 bases and 0 bases respectively, with 10 bases between them. The CDR3 nucleotides read TGTGCCAGCAGACACCCACCCAGCACAGATACGCAGTATTTT. Protein: CASRHPPSTDTQYF.

This clonotype was seen many times. The J gene is TRBJ1-1, the V gene TRBV6-5; D is unclear. V lost 2 bases to trimming and J lost 1 base, with 5 bases between them. This CDR3 is 13 amino acids long. Germline V gives CDR1 MNHEY, CDR2 SVGAGI. CDR3 region: CASSYARNTEAFF. The CDR3, as DNA: TGTGCCAGCAGTTACGCCAGGAACACTGAAGCTTTCTTT.

This clonotype was seen ten or more times. V usage is TRBV20-1 and J usage is TRBJ2-1; D call uncertain. V lost 6 bases, J lost 0 bases, and 12 bases lay in between. This CDR3 region has 14 residues. CDR1 and CDR2 from the germline V gene are DFQATT and SNEGSKA (reference sequence). CDR3 protein: CSAKTSLSYNEQFF. The CDR3 DNA reads as TGCAGTGCAAAGACTTCTCTCTCCTACAATGAGCAGTTCTTC.

This clonotype occurred many times. J is TRBJ1-1 and V is TRBV5-1, with 8 bases that match TRBD1. Per germline, CDR1 SGHRS and CDR2 YFSETQ. The CDR3 consists of 16 residues. Trimming cost V 5 bases and J 0 bases; bases outside gene matches: 9. CDR3 nucleotides: TGCGCCAGCAGGGAAAGGACAGGGCGCATGAACACTGAAGCTTTCTTT. Translation: CASRERTGRMNTEAFF.

At least ten counts were recorded for this clonotype. CDR3 DNA: TGTGCCAGCAGTTTAATAGGGGGCACTAATCAGCCCCAGCATTTT. Translated, it gives CASSLIGGTNQPQHF. The genes are TRBV6-6 and TRBJ1-5; 7 nucleotides match TRBD1. CDR1 MNHNY and CDR2 SVGAGI come from the germline V gene (reference sequence). The ends lost 4 bases at V and 4 bases at J; junction bases unmatched: 7. The CDR3 is 15 amino acids.

This clonotype was seen many times. The genes are TRBV5-1 and TRBJ2-1; D may be TRBD1 (5 bases). There are 14 residues in the CDR3. Germline values: CDR1 SGHRS, CDR2 YFSETQ. V lost 6 bases to trimming and J lost 0 bases, with 10 bases between them. CDR3 DNA: TGCGCCAGCAAACAGGCCTTCTCCTACAATGAGCAGTTCTTC. Translating it yields CASKQAFSYNEQFF.

This clonotype showed up many times. The chain uses TRBV10-2 and TRBJ1-2, with D perhaps TRBD1 (5 bases). Trimming took off 3 bases at V and 3 bases at J, with 11 bases between the two ends. Germline V CDR1 and CDR2: WSHSY, SAAADI. CDR3 length: 14 amino acids. Written as DNA, the CDR3 is TGCGCCAGCAGTGATACAGGATATGACTATGGCTACACCTTC. Protein product: CASSDTGYDYGYTF.

This clonotype was observed at least ten times. The chain uses TRBV20-1 and TRBJ2-1, with D perhaps TRBD1 or TRBD2 (6 bases each). Germline V gene sequence: CDR1 DFQATT, CDR2 SNEGSKA (reference sequence). The CDR3 extends over 15 amino acids. The V and J ends lost 6 bases and 0 bases respectively, with 15 bases between them. The CDR3 loop is CSARGTESSYNEQFF. In nucleotides, the CDR3 is TGCAGTGCAAGGGGGACTGAAAGCTCCTACAATGAGCAGTTCTTC.

This clonotype was observed many times. This chain connects TRBV12-3 or TRBV12-4 to TRBJ1-3, with a possible D match to TRBD1 (6 bases). CDR3 length: 15 amino acids. The germline V and J ends were trimmed by 5 bases and 0 bases, with 11 bases remaining between them. CDR3 loop: CASSLGTRSGNTIYF. The CDR3 DNA is TGTGCCAGCAGTCTCGGGACACGCTCTGGAAACACCATATATTTT.

This clonotype was counted many times. The DNA of the CDR3 is TGCGCCAGCAGCTTGCAGATAAACCAAGAGACCCAGTACTTC. Encoded protein: CASSLQINQETQYF. This chain uses TRBV5-1 with TRBJ2-5; D remains unclear. This CDR3 contains 14 residues. Germline CDR1 is SGHRS and CDR2 is YFSETQ. With 1 base removed from V and 0 bases from J, the gap between germline ends came to 7 bases. Combining the CDR3 with reference TRBV5-1 and TRBJ2-5 gives the whole variable domain KAGVTQTPRYLIKTRGQQVTLSCSPISGHRSVSWYQQTPGQGLQFLFEYFSETQRNKGNFPGRFSGRQFSNSRSEMNVSTLELGDSALYLCASSLQINQETQYFGPGTRLLVL.

The rearrangement links TRBV7-2 to TRBJ2-3; D is possibly TRBD1 or TRBD2 (5 bases each). The V gene's germline CDR1 is SGHTA and CDR2 FQGNSA. With 2 bases removed from V and 0 bases from J, the gap between germline ends came to 15 bases. The CDR3 has 17 amino acids. The CDR3: CASSLRPGPTSTDTQYF. The CDR3, as DNA: TGTGCCAGCAGCTTAAGGCCGGGGCCCACTAGCACAGATACGCAGTATTTT.

This clonotype was picked up many times. The chain links TRBV14 to TRBJ1-3; D ambiguous. CDR3 length: 16 residues. V lost 4 bases to trimming and J lost 3 bases, with 16 bases between them. Germline V gives CDR1 SGHDN, CDR2 FVKESK. In nucleotides, the CDR3 is TGTGCCAGCAGCCCAAGCCCGGCCTTCGGTGGAAACACCATATATTTT. As protein: CASSPSPAFGGNTIYF.

This clonotype showed up many times. V usage is TRBV4-1 and J usage is TRBJ2-2; unclear D gene. Germline V gives CDR1 MGHRA, CDR2 YSYEKL. The CDR3 runs 15 residues. With 0 bases removed from V and 2 bases from J, the gap between germline ends came to 7 bases. CDR3 region: CASSQEIANTGELFF. CDR3 DNA sequence: TGCGCCAGCAGCCAAGAAATAGCAAACACCGGGGAGCTGTTTTTT.

There are many counts of this clonotype. The chain has TRBV5-1 and TRBJ2-1; 11 bases match TRBD2. The CDR3 runs 16 residues. Germline lookup yields CDR1 SGHRS and CDR2 YFSETQ. The junction had 3 bases not matched to a gene; V was cut back by 4 bases and J by 0 bases. The CDR3 loop reads CASSPSGGSSYNEQFF. The CDR3 DNA follows: TGCGCCAGCAGCCCTAGCGGGGGGAGCTCCTACAATGAGCAGTTCTTC.

This clonotype came up many times. The chain combines TRBV3-1 with TRBJ2-7, with 9 nucleotides matching TRBD1. This CDR3 has 15 residues. V lost 4 bases to trimming and J lost 2 bases; unmatched junction nucleotides: 6. CDR1 and CDR2 from the germline V gene are LGHDT and YNNKEL (reference sequence). The CDR3 sequence is CASSREGQGTYEQYF. CDR3 DNA: TGTGCCAGCAGCCGGGAGGGACAGGGAACCTACGAGCAGTACTTC.

This clonotype was seen at least ten times. The chain has TRBV20-1 and TRBJ1-2; D is uncertain. V lost 4 bases, J lost 1 base, and 13 bases lay in between. This CDR3 spans 14 amino acids. CDR1 DFQATT and CDR2 SNEGSKA come from the germline V gene (reference sequence). The chain's CDR3 is CSANQPGDNYGYTF. CDR3 nucleotides: TGCAGTGCTAATCAGCCCGGTGATAACTATGGCTACACCTTC.